The source of this TCR beta chain is a study of CD8+CD57+ T cells in acquired aplastic anemia. CD8+CD57+ cell expansion, shown by flow cytometry, had occurred in the patients selected for sequencing. The template used for profiling TCR beta VDJ and CDR3 was genomic DNA. TCRdb re-called the reads through MiXCR, storing one row per CDR3 protein. The repertoire holds 130,000 or so distinct CDR3 sequences, 40% seen once, with around 2.7% in the top ten. The TCR was taken from a human donor with aplastic anemia. Sequenced input: sorted CD4+, CD8+, or CD8+CD57+ T cells (not recorded which) from PBMCs.

CDR3 coding DNA: TGTGCCAGCAGTGATCTGGCGGGGGGGCCAGATACGCAGTATTTT. It specifies CASSDLAGGPDTQYF. V and J are TRBV6-1 and TRBJ2-3; 9 bases match TRBD2. The CDR3 extends over 15 amino acids. CDR1 MNHNS and CDR2 SASEGT come from the germline V gene. Trimming at V came to 3 bases and at J to 4 bases, leaving 5 bases not matched to a gene.